This is a list of T cell receptor beta chains from one sample in a study of shared clonotypes between healthy human individuals. Method: immunoSEQ multiplex PCR; TCRdb's copy keeps in-frame clones and lacks some. The table shows some 470,000 clones, with 76% occurring only once. Sequencing was carried out using PBMCs. The receptors stem from a woman aged 40 to 49 in good health. Some clones in this sample may be carry-over from other donors' samples. CDR3s include the opening cysteine and the closing phenylalanine or tryptophan. The D gene is left open where the match is weak. Clone size appears in some rows only: once, few, many, or a class for an expanded clone.

NA TRBJ1-2 TRBV6-6 NA CASSYSAGPYYGYTF TGTGCCAGCAGTTACTCGGCAGGGCCATACTATGGCTACACCTTC
NA TRBJ1-2 TRBV11-3 NA CASSPETSWTNYGYTF TGTGCCAGCAGCCCCGAGACCTCTTGGACGAACTATGGCTACACCTTC
NA TRBJ2-7 TRBV4-3 TRBD2 CASSQTSSGRADYEQYF TGCGCCAGCAGCCAGACCTCTAGCGGGAGGGCCGACTACGAGCAGTACTTC
NA TRBJ2-2 TRBV5-1 TRBD2 CASKIAGAVTGELFF TGCGCCAGCAAAATAGCGGGAGCGGTCACCGGGGAGCTGTTTTTT
many TRBJ1-2 TRBV18 NA CASSPGDSLYGYTF TGTGCCAGCTCACCAGGCGACAGCCTCTATGGCTACACCTTC
NA TRBJ1-2 TRBV19 NA CASSWGYGYTF TGTGCCAGTAGTTGGGGCTATGGCTACACCTTC
NA TRBJ2-7 TRBV6-1 TRBD1 CASSELKGRGSNEQYF TGTGCCAGCAGTGAATTAAAGGGCAGGGGGTCTAACGAGCAGTACTTC
NA TRBJ2-5 TRBV7-7 TRBD1 CASSLGGQGGETQYF TGTGCTAGCAGCTTAGGAGGACAGGGGGGAGAGACCCAGTACTTC
NA TRBJ1-2 TRBV20-1 NA CSVLGDYGYTF TGCAGTGTCTTGGGGGACTATGGCTACACCTTC
NA TRBJ2-3 TRBV19 NA CASSRSPQRRTDTQYF TGTGCCAGTAGCCGAAGTCCACAGAGGCGCACAGATACGCAGTATTTT
NA TRBJ2-2 TRBV5-4 NA CASSFIGTHTGELFF TGTGCCAGCAGCTTTATCGGCACACACACCGGGGAGCTGTTTTTT
few TRBJ2-1 TRBV7-7 NA CASSLAGQPPEFF TGTGCCAGCAGCTTAGCGGGGCAGCCCCCGGAGTTCTTC
NA TRBJ2-5 TRBV6-6 TRBD1 CASRQTGGRGETQYF TGTGCCAGCAGACAAACAGGGGGACGGGGGGAGACCCAGTACTTC
few TRBJ1-2 TRBV28 NA CASSLPGYGYTF TGTGCCAGCAGCCTCCCAGGGTATGGCTACACCTTC
NA TRBJ1-1 TRBV5-4 NA CASSLLSMNTEAFF TGTGCCAGCAGCTTGCTGAGTATGAACACTGAAGCTTTCTTT
NA TRBJ2-2 TRBV27 NA CASSLNTGELFF TGTGCCAGCAGTTTAAACACCGGGGAGCTGTTTTTT
NA TRBJ2-7 TRBV7-2 NA CASSLARQASYEQYF TGTGCCAGCAGCTTAGCCCGACAGGCCTCTTACGAGCAGTACTTC
NA TRBJ2-7 TRBV29-1 NA CSVERVGSYEQYF TGCAGCGTTGAGAGGGTTGGCTCCTACGAGCAGTACTTC
few TRBJ1-1 TRBV28 NA CASTGTTEAFF TGTGCCAGCACAGGGACTACTGAAGCTTTCTTT
once TRBJ2-1 TRBV7-9 NA CASSERAAEPYYNEQFF TGTGCCAGCAGCGAACGTGCGGCAGAGCCATACTACAATGAGCAGTTCTTC
once TRBJ2-7 TRBV2 TRBD2 CASSVRTSGGTYEQYF TGTGCCAGCAGCGTCCGAACTAGCGGGGGTACCTACGAGCAGTACTTC
few TRBJ1-1 TRBV30 NA CAWSEGPNTEAFF TGTGCCTGGAGCGAGGGACCTAACACTGAAGCTTTCTTT
once TRBJ2-7 TRBV6-5 TRBD1 CASSRTGGVYEQYF TGTGCCAGCAGCCGGACAGGGGGGGTCTACGAGCAGTACTTC
NA TRBJ2-1 TRBV21-1 NA CASGGTSDYNEQFF TGTGCCAGCGGAGGGACTAGCGACTACAATGAGCAGTTCTTC
NA TRBJ1-3 TRBV6-6 TRBD1 CASSSGTGDSGNTIYF TGTGCCAGCAGTTCCGGGACAGGAGACTCTGGAAACACCATATATTTT
NA TRBJ2-7 TRBV7-2 NA CASSATPYWYF TGTGCCAGCAGCGCCACCCCCTATTGGTACTTC
NA TRBJ2-1 TRBV29-1 TRBD1 CSVADRGDGRGQFF TGCAGCGTCGCCGACAGGGGCGACGGACGGGGGCAGTTCTTC
NA TRBJ2-1 TRBV27 TRBD2 CASSKGLAGVSNEQFF TGTGCCAGCAGTAAGGGACTAGCGGGAGTATCAAATGAGCAGTTCTTC
NA TRBJ2-3 TRBV10-3 NA CAISELAGDTQYF TGTGCCATCAGTGAGCTAGCAGGAGATACGCAGTATTTT
few TRBJ1-2 TRBV10-3 NA CAISVQDYGYTF TGTGCCATCAGTGTCCAGGACTATGGCTACACCTTC
NA TRBJ2-6 TRBV5-1 NA CASSLAVMGSGANVLTF TGCGCCAGCAGCTTGGCCGTTATGGGCTCTGGGGCCAACGTCCTGACTTTC
NA TRBJ2-3 TRBV28 TRBD2 CASSGLAPRTDTQYF TGTGCCAGCAGCGGACTAGCCCCCCGCACAGATACGCAGTATTTT
NA TRBJ2-7 TRBV7-2 NA CASSLAPTLGEQYF TGTGCCAGCAGCTTAGCGCCGACCCTCGGCGAGCAGTACTTC
many TRBJ1-1 TRBV2 TRBD1 CASSRQGLTEAFF TGTGCCAGCAGCAGACAGGGTCTGACTGAAGCTTTCTTT
NA TRBJ2-7 TRBV7-3 TRBD1 CASSLKGGNEQYF TGTGCCAGCAGCTTAAAAGGGGGCAACGAGCAGTACTTC
NA TRBJ1-2 TRBV27 NA CASSPRIQGYGYTF TGTGCCAGCAGCCCCCGAATACAGGGCTATGGCTACACCTTC
NA TRBJ2-2 TRBV2 TRBD1 CASSEGQGWTGELFF TGTGCCAGCAGTGAGGGACAGGGCTGGACCGGGGAGCTGTTTTTT